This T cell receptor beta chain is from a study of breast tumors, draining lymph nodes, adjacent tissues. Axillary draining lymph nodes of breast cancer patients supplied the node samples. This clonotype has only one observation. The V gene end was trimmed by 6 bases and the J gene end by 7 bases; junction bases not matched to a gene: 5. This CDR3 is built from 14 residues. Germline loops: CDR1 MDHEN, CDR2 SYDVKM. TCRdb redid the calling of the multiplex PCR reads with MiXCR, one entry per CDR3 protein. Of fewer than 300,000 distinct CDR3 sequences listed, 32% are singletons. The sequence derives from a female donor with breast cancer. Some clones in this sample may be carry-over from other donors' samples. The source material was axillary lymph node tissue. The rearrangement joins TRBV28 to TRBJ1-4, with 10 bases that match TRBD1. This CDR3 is CASSLTGGSEKLFF. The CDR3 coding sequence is TGTGCCAGCAGCTTGACAGGGGGCAGTGAAAAACTGTTTTTT.